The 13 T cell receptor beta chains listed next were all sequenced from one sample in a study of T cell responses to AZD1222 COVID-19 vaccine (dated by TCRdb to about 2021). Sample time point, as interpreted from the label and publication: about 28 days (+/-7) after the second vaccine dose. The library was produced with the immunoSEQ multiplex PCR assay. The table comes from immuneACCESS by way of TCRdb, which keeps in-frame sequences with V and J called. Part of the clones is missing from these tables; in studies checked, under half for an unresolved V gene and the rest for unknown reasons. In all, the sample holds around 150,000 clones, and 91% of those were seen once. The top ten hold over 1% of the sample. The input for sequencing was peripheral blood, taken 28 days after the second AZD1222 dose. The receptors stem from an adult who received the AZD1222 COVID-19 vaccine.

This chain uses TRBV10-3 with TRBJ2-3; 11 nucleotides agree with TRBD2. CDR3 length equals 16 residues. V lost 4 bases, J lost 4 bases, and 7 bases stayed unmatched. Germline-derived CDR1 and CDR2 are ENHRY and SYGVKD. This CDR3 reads CAISGKTSGTADTQYF. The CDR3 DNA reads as TGTGCCATCAGTGGAAAGACTAGCGGGACCGCAGATACGCAGTATTTT.

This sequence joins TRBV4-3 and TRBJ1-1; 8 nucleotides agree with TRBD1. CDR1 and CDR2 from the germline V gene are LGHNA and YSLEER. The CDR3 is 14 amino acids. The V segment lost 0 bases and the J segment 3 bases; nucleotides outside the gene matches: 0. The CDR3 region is CASSQEDRDTEAFF. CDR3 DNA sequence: TGCGCCAGCAGCCAAGAGGACAGGGACACTGAAGCTTTCTTT.

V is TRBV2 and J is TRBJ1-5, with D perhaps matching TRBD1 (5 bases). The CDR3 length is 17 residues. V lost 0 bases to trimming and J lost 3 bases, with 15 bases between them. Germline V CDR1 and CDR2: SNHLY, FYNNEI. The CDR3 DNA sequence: TGTGCCAGCAGTGAAGCCAAAACAGGAGGGGTCAATCAGCCCCAGCATTTT. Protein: CASSEAKTGGVNQPQHF.

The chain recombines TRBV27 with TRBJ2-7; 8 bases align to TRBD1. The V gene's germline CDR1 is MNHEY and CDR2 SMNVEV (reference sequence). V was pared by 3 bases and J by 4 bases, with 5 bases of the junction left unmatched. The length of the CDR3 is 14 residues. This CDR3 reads CASSFGTGTYEQYF. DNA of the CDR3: TGTGCCAGCAGTTTCGGGACAGGAACATACGAGCAGTACTTC.

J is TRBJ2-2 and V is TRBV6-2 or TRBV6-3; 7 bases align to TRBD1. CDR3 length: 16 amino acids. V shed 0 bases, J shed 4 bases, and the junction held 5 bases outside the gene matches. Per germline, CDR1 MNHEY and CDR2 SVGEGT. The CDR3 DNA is TGTGCCAGCAGTTACTCCGGGACAGTCGGCACCGGGGAGCTGTTTTTT. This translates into CASSYSGTVGTGELFF.

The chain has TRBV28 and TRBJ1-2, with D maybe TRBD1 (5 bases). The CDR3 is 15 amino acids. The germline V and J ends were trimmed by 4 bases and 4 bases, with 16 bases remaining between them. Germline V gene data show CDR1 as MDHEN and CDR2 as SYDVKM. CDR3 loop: CASSSSGTHIYGYTF. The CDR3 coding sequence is TGTGCCAGCAGTTCATCCGGGACTCATATCTATGGCTACACCTTC.

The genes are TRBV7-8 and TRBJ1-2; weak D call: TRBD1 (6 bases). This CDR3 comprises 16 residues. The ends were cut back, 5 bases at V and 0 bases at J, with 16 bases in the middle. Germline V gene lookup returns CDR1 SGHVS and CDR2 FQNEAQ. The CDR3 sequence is CASSQHRDTSNYGYTF. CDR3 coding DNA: TGTGCCAGCAGCCAACACCGGGACACTTCTAACTATGGCTACACCTTC.

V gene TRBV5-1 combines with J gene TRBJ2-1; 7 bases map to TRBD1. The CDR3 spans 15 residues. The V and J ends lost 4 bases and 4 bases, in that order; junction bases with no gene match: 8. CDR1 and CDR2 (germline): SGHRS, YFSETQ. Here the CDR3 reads CASSLRTGAYNEQFF. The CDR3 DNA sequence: TGCGCCAGCAGCCTGCGGACAGGAGCTTACAATGAGCAGTTCTTC.

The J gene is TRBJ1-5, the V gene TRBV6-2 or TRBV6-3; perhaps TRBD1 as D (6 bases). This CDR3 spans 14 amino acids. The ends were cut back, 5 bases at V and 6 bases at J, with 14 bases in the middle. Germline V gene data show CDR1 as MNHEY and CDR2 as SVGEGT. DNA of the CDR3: TGTGCCAGCAGTGCCCAGGGGAGTGTTCAGCCCCAGCATTTT. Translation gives CASSAQGSVQPQHF.

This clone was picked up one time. CDR3 in amino acids: CSGGQGGNTEAFF. DNA of the CDR3: TGCAGCGGGGGACAGGGCGGGAACACTGAAGCTTTCTTT. The J gene is TRBJ1-1, the V gene TRBV29-1, with 9 bases lining up with TRBD1. V gave up 7 bases and J gave up 1 base; unmatched junction bases: 4. The CDR3 length is 13 residues. Germline V CDR1 and CDR2: SQVTM, ANQGSEA.

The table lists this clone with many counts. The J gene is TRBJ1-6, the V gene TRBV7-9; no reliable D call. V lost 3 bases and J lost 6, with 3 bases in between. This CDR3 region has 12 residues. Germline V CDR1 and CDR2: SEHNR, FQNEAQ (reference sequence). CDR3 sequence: CASSFRNSPLHF. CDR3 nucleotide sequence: TGTGCCAGCAGCTTCCGTAATTCACCCCTCCACTTT.

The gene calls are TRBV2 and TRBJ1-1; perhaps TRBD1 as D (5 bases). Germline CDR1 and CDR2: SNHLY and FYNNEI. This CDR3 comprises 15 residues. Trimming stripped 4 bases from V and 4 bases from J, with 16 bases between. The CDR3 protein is CASSGGGAGGTEAFF. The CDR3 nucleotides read TGTGCCAGCAGTGGGGGGGGTGCTGGAGGCACTGAAGCTTTCTTT.

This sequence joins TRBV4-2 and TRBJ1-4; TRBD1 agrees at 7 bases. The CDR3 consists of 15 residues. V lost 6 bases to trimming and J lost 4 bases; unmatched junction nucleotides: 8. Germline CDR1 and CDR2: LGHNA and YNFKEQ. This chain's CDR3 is CASSRLTGVNEKLFF. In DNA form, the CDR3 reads TGTGCCAGCAGTCGATTAACAGGGGTTAATGAAAAACTGTTTTTT.